The rows below give T cell receptor beta chains drawn from one sample of a study of CD8 T cells in ankylosing spondylitis. TCRdb processed the 5' RACE reads anew with MiXCR; each CDR3 protein has one entry. In the table there are about 300,000 distinct CDR3 sequences, around 20% of which are singletons. The sequenced sample consisted of blood, either unsorted or a sorted T cell fraction (not recorded which). The receptors stem from a female donor with ankylosing spondylitis or in good health (not recorded which). CDR3s include the opening cysteine and the closing phenylalanine or tryptophan. The D gene is left open where the match is weak. Only part of the rows carry a size: once, few, many, or a class if the clone is expanded.

v_call: TRBV7-6
j_call: TRBJ2-1
clone_size: NA
d_call: TRBD2
cdr3_aa: CASSVGASGYGDNEQFF
cdr3_nt: TGTGCCAGCAGCGTAGGTGCTAGCGGTTACGGGGACAATGAGCAGTTCTTC

v_call: TRBV11-2
j_call: TRBJ2-3
clone_size: many
d_call: TRBD1
cdr3_aa: CASTSTGANTQYF
cdr3_nt: TGTGCCAGCACCTCGACAGGGGCGAATACGCAGTATTTT

v_call: TRBV9
j_call: TRBJ2-5
clone_size: few
d_call: NA
cdr3_aa: CASSVAGETQYF
cdr3_nt: TGTGCCAGCAGCGTAGCGGGGGAGACCCAGTACTTC

v_call: TRBV11-2
j_call: TRBJ2-7
clone_size: NA
d_call: TRBD2
cdr3_aa: CASSLGLAGREQYF
cdr3_nt: TGTGCCAGCAGCTTGGGTCTAGCGGGACGCGAGCAGTACTTC

v_call: TRBV29-1
j_call: TRBJ2-1
clone_size: few
d_call: TRBD2
cdr3_aa: CSVEGWREGLGSYNEQFF
cdr3_nt: TGCAGCGTTGAAGGGTGGCGGGAGGGCCTTGGCTCCTACAATGAGCAGTTCTTC

v_call: TRBV5-1
j_call: TRBJ1-2
clone_size: NA
d_call: NA
cdr3_aa: CASRRGRENYGYTF
cdr3_nt: TGCGCCAGCCGGAGGGGGAGAGAGAACTATGGCTACACCTTC

v_call: TRBV3-1
j_call: TRBJ1-5
clone_size: NA
d_call: NA
cdr3_aa: CASSQVQGMGWHF
cdr3_nt: TGTGCCAGCAGCCAAGTACAGGGTATGGGGTGGCATTTT

v_call: TRBV12-3/TRBV12-4
j_call: TRBJ1-1
clone_size: NA
d_call: NA
cdr3_aa: CASNGPAGLSTEAFF
cdr3_nt: TGTGCCAGCAACGGACCGGCTGGGCTCAGCACTGAAGCTTTCTTT

v_call: TRBV20-1
j_call: TRBJ2-3
clone_size: many
d_call: NA
cdr3_aa: CSARRGSTDTQYF
cdr3_nt: TGCAGTGCTAGAAGGGGGAGCACGGATACGCAGTATTTT

v_call: TRBV20-1
j_call: TRBJ2-2
clone_size: NA
d_call: TRBD1
cdr3_aa: CCARDFPGQVNTGELFF
cdr3_nt: TGCTGTGCTAGAGACTTCCCTGGACAGGTCAACACCGGGGAGCTGTTTTTT

v_call: TRBV29-1
j_call: TRBJ2-7
clone_size: few
d_call: NA
cdr3_aa: CSVVLGGNSYEQYF
cdr3_nt: TGCAGCGTCGTCCTGGGTGGGAATTCCTACGAGCAGTACTTC

v_call: TRBV6-2/TRBV6-3
j_call: TRBJ1-1
clone_size: NA
d_call: TRBD1
cdr3_aa: CASSPRMTGIGWRTPEAFF
cdr3_nt: TGTGCCAGCAGCCCACGAATGACAGGGATCGGATGGCGAACACCTGAAGCTTTCTTT

v_call: TRBV2
j_call: TRBJ2-5
clone_size: few
d_call: NA
cdr3_aa: CASSPQYPRGETQYF
cdr3_nt: TGTGCCAGCAGTCCACAATATCCTCGGGGAGAGACCCAGTACTTC

v_call: TRBV2
j_call: TRBJ2-4
clone_size: few
d_call: NA
cdr3_aa: CASSNLAAKNIQYF
cdr3_nt: TGTGCCAGCAGTAACCTAGCCGCCAAAAACATTCAGTACTTC

v_call: TRBV20-1
j_call: TRBJ2-7
clone_size: NA
d_call: NA
cdr3_aa: CSARDRSPYEQYF
cdr3_nt: TGCAGTGCTAGAGACCGTAGCCCCTACGAGCAGTACTTC

v_call: TRBV6-5
j_call: TRBJ2-2
clone_size: NA
d_call: NA
cdr3_aa: CASSYDLVQRGAGELFF
cdr3_nt: TGTGCCAGCAGTTACGATCTTGTACAAAGGGGGGCCGGGGAGCTGTTTTTT

v_call: TRBV14
j_call: TRBJ2-7
clone_size: many
d_call: NA
cdr3_aa: CASSPAPTSRLSSYEQYF
cdr3_nt: TGTGCCAGCAGCCCAGCGCCGACGAGCCGATTAAGCTCCTACGAGCAGTACTTC

v_call: TRBV12-3/TRBV12-4
j_call: TRBJ2-3
clone_size: NA
d_call: TRBD2
cdr3_aa: CASKQEREGDTQYF
cdr3_nt: TGTGCCAGCAAGCAGGAGCGGGAGGGAGATACGCAGTATTTT

v_call: TRBV28
j_call: TRBJ2-3
clone_size: NA
d_call: TRBD2
cdr3_aa: CASSMTSGSKDTQYF
cdr3_nt: TGTGCCAGCAGCATGACTAGCGGCTCTAAGGATACGCAGTATTTT

v_call: TRBV10-3
j_call: TRBJ2-3
clone_size: NA
d_call: NA
cdr3_aa: CAISEGGALDTQYF
cdr3_nt: TGTGCCATCAGTGAAGGAGGGGCATTGGATACGCAGTATTTT

v_call: TRBV5-6
j_call: TRBJ1-6
clone_size: NA
d_call: TRBD1
cdr3_aa: CASSYTDRARSPLHF
cdr3_nt: TGTGCCAGCAGTTACACCGACAGGGCTCGATCACCCCTCCACTTT

v_call: TRBV20-1
j_call: TRBJ2-2
clone_size: few
d_call: TRBD1
cdr3_aa: CSARTGPTGELFF
cdr3_nt: TGCAGTGCAAGGACAGGACCCACCGGGGAGCTGTTTTTT

v_call: TRBV10-3
j_call: TRBJ2-5
clone_size: few
d_call: NA
cdr3_aa: CATERGWQETQYF
cdr3_nt: TGTGCCACCGAGAGGGGGTGGCAAGAGACCCAGTACTTC

v_call: TRBV14
j_call: TRBJ2-3
clone_size: few
d_call: TRBD2
cdr3_aa: CASSQEKDGRATDTQYF
cdr3_nt: TGTGCCAGCAGCCAAGAGAAAGACGGGAGGGCCACAGATACGCAGTATTTT

v_call: TRBV4-2
j_call: TRBJ2-1
clone_size: many
d_call: NA
cdr3_aa: CASSQGGLGDEQFF
cdr3_nt: TGTGCCAGCAGCCAAGGGGGACTGGGCGATGAGCAGTTCTTC

v_call: TRBV4-2
j_call: TRBJ1-4
clone_size: NA
d_call: TRBD1
cdr3_aa: CASSSGTGEGEKLFF
cdr3_nt: TGTGCCAGCAGCTCGGGGACAGGGGAGGGAGAAAAACTGTTTTTT

v_call: TRBV12-3/TRBV12-4
j_call: TRBJ1-2
clone_size: NA
d_call: NA
cdr3_aa: CASKGPDGYTF
cdr3_nt: TGTGCCAGCAAGGGACCTGATGGCTACACCTTC

v_call: TRBV20-1
j_call: TRBJ2-1
clone_size: few
d_call: NA
cdr3_aa: CSARVVGAYNEQFF
cdr3_nt: TGCAGTGCTAGAGTGGTAGGAGCATACAATGAGCAGTTCTTC

v_call: TRBV2
j_call: TRBJ1-1
clone_size: few
d_call: NA
cdr3_aa: CASSEARGGTEAFF
cdr3_nt: TGTGCCAGCAGTGAAGCGCGAGGGGGGACTGAAGCTTTCTTT

v_call: TRBV7-2
j_call: TRBJ2-1
clone_size: NA
d_call: NA
cdr3_aa: CASTRMGYNEQFF
cdr3_nt: TGTGCCAGCACCCGGATGGGATACAATGAGCAGTTCTTC

v_call: TRBV27
j_call: TRBJ1-2
clone_size: NA
d_call: NA
cdr3_aa: CASSFLAGLEALDGYTF
cdr3_nt: TGTGCCAGCAGTTTTCTCGCAGGGTTAGAGGCCCTCGATGGCTACACCTTC

v_call: TRBV29-1
j_call: TRBJ1-1
clone_size: NA
d_call: NA
cdr3_aa: CSVSRNTEAFF
cdr3_nt: TGCAGCGTGAGCAGGAACACTGAAGCTTTCTTT

v_call: TRBV12-3/TRBV12-4
j_call: TRBJ2-1
clone_size: NA
d_call: NA
cdr3_aa: CASSFMAPSYNEQFF
cdr3_nt: TGTGCCAGCAGTTTTATGGCGCCATCCTACAATGAGCAGTTCTTC

v_call: TRBV27
j_call: TRBJ2-3
clone_size: NA
d_call: TRBD2
cdr3_aa: CASSQRRTGTSTADTQYF
cdr3_nt: TGTGCCAGCAGTCAGAGGCGGACCGGGACTAGCACGGCAGATACGCAGTATTTT

v_call: TRBV5-6
j_call: TRBJ2-7
clone_size: NA
d_call: TRBD1
cdr3_aa: CASSLLRDSFHEQYF
cdr3_nt: TGTGCCAGCAGCCTGCTCCGGGACAGCTTTCACGAGCAGTACTTC

v_call: TRBV27
j_call: TRBJ1-5
clone_size: NA
d_call: NA
cdr3_aa: CASSPAGGSNQPQHF
cdr3_nt: TGTGCCAGCAGTCCAGCGGGGGGTAGCAATCAGCCCCAGCATTTT

v_call: TRBV5-1
j_call: TRBJ1-1
clone_size: few
d_call: TRBD1
cdr3_aa: CASSLSGQGMQAFF
cdr3_nt: TGCGCCAGCAGCCTTTCTGGACAGGGGATGCAAGCTTTCTTT

v_call: TRBV5-6
j_call: TRBJ2-6
clone_size: NA
d_call: TRBD2
cdr3_aa: CASSIETGGTGANVLTF
cdr3_nt: TGTGCCAGCAGCATCGAAACGGGGGGAACTGGGGCCAACGTCCTGACTTTC

v_call: TRBV6-1
j_call: TRBJ2-7
clone_size: NA
d_call: NA
cdr3_aa: CASGLGGGPGEQYF
cdr3_nt: TGTGCCAGCGGATTAGGGGGAGGGCCGGGCGAGCAGTACTTC

v_call: TRBV20-1
j_call: TRBJ1-4
clone_size: medium-sized
d_call: NA
cdr3_aa: CSLTAPNQKLFF
cdr3_nt: TGCAGTCTTACAGCTCCTAATCAAAAACTGTTTTTT

v_call: TRBV30
j_call: TRBJ2-3
clone_size: NA
d_call: NA
cdr3_aa: CAWSSVLGRPTDTQYF
cdr3_nt: TGTGCCTGGAGTTCTGTACTCGGGAGACCTACAGATACGCAGTATTTT

v_call: TRBV18
j_call: TRBJ1-6
clone_size: NA
d_call: NA
cdr3_aa: CASSQAGLTLHF
cdr3_nt: TGTGCCAGCTCACAGGCAGGCCTCACCCTCCACTTT

v_call: TRBV6-5
j_call: TRBJ1-6
clone_size: many
d_call: NA
cdr3_aa: CASSYSNPGRSPLHF
cdr3_nt: TGTGCCAGCAGTTACTCGAATCCAGGGCGGTCACCCCTCCACTTT

v_call: TRBV6-1
j_call: TRBJ1-2
clone_size: few
d_call: NA
cdr3_aa: CASLPGSQGGGYTF
cdr3_nt: TGTGCCAGCCTTCCGGGGTCGCAGGGAGGTGGCTACACCTTC

v_call: TRBV20-1
j_call: TRBJ2-1
clone_size: few
d_call: NA
cdr3_aa: CSAILYEQFF
cdr3_nt: TGCAGTGCTATATTATATGAGCAGTTCTTC

v_call: TRBV29-1
j_call: TRBJ2-1
clone_size: many
d_call: NA
cdr3_aa: CSVELAYRLVNEQFF
cdr3_nt: TGCAGCGTTGAATTAGCTTATCGATTGGTGAATGAGCAGTTCTTC

v_call: TRBV29-1
j_call: TRBJ1-2
clone_size: few
d_call: NA
cdr3_aa: CSVSANYGYTF
cdr3_nt: TGCAGCGTTTCAGCGAACTATGGCTACACCTTC

v_call: TRBV12-3/TRBV12-4
j_call: TRBJ2-5
clone_size: many
d_call: TRBD2
cdr3_aa: CASSSAGGNWETQYF
cdr3_nt: TGTGCCAGCAGTTCGGCCGGGGGGAACTGGGAGACCCAGTACTTC

v_call: TRBV15
j_call: TRBJ1-1
clone_size: few
d_call: NA
cdr3_aa: CATSRGAGARGTEAFF
cdr3_nt: TGTGCCACCAGCAGAGGGGCAGGGGCAAGGGGCACTGAAGCTTTCTTT

v_call: TRBV3-1
j_call: TRBJ1-5
clone_size: NA
d_call: TRBD1
cdr3_aa: CASSRQGFGQPQHF
cdr3_nt: TGTGCCAGCAGTCGACAGGGATTTGGACAGCCCCAGCATTTT

v_call: TRBV20-1
j_call: TRBJ1-4
clone_size: few
d_call: NA
cdr3_aa: CSARDSGTVVEKLFF
cdr3_nt: TGCAGTGCTAGAGACTCCGGGACGGTAGTCGAAAAACTGTTTTTT

v_call: TRBV20-1
j_call: TRBJ2-2
clone_size: many
d_call: NA
cdr3_aa: CSARDWEELFF
cdr3_nt: TGCAGTGCTAGAGATTGGGAGGAGCTGTTTTTT

v_call: TRBV5-1
j_call: TRBJ2-2
clone_size: many
d_call: NA
cdr3_aa: CASSLSLTGELFF
cdr3_nt: TGCGCCAGCAGCTTGTCTTTGACCGGGGAGCTGTTTTTT

v_call: TRBV5-1
j_call: TRBJ2-5
clone_size: NA
d_call: NA
cdr3_aa: CASREEGPWETQYF
cdr3_nt: TGCGCCAGCAGGGAAGAAGGACCCTGGGAGACCCAGTACTTC